The 26 T cell receptor beta chains presented below share a single source sample, sequenced in a study of post-analysis software for immune sequencing data. Study-wide points: Patients showed TRBV5-6, TRBV5-1 and TRBV20-1 among several TRBV segments more frequent than in controls.

The antigens these receptors bind are not known. Prepared libraries of TCR beta cDNA carried unique molecular identifiers. In TCRdb, the PCR reads were re-called with MiXCR into one record per CDR3 protein. This table holds about 400,000 distinct CDR3 sequences, 30% to 45% found once. Sample: blood. All receptors derive from a girl aged 10 to 17 with multiple sclerosis.

This clonotype was counted between two and nine times. V gene TRBV12-3 or TRBV12-4 combines with J gene TRBJ1-1; 9 nucleotides agree with TRBD1. The V segment lost 7 bases and the J segment 1 base; nucleotides outside the gene matches: 7. The CDR3 covers 15 residues. CDR3 nucleotide sequence: TGTGCCAGCATCACAGGGGGCGCACGGAACACTGAAGCTTTCTTT. Translation: CASITGGARNTEAFF.

This clonotype has a count of ten or more. The J gene is TRBJ1-2, the V gene TRBV2; D gene unclear. The germline V gene has CDR1 SNHLY and CDR2 FYNNEI. The CDR3 contains 12 residues. Trimming pared 4 bases from V and 3 bases from J, leaving 6 bases between. The DNA for the CDR3 is TGTGCCAGCAGTGTTAGGGACTATGGCTACACCTTC. Its translation is CASSVRDYGYTF.

This clonotype was found a few times. The rearrangement uses TRBV12-3 or TRBV12-4 and TRBJ2-4; weak D call: TRBD1 (5 bases). This CDR3 has 13 amino acids. With 6 bases removed from V and 4 bases from J, the gap between germline ends came to 10 bases. Here the CDR3 reads CASSLTEKNIQYF. The CDR3 DNA reads TGTGCCAGCAGCCTGACAGAGAAAAACATTCAGTACTTC.

V is TRBV10-2 and J is TRBJ2-5; D is possibly TRBD1 (6 bases). Trimming pared 5 bases from V and 13 bases from J, leaving 20 bases between. The CDR3 covers 13 residues. Germline CDR1 is WSHSY and CDR2 is SAAADI. The CDR3 DNA reads as TGCGCCAGCAGTACGGACAGCTTAGAATCCCCGTACTTC. This translates into CASSTDSLESPYF.

This chain uses TRBV10-2 with TRBJ2-7; D is perhaps TRBD1 (6 bases). CDR1 WSHSY and CDR2 SAAADI come from the germline V gene. This CDR3 region has 13 residues. Trimming cost V 5 bases and J 4 bases, with 12 bases left between them. The CDR3, as DNA: TGCGCCAGCAGTTTTCAGGGGCTATACGAGCAGTACTTC. This codes for CASSFQGLYEQYF.

Here the CDR3 reads CASSGVAGPIDTQYF. CDR3 nucleotides: TGTGCCAGCAGCGGGGTAGCGGGGCCAATCGATACGCAGTATTTT. This sequence joins TRBV9 and TRBJ2-3, with 8 bases fitting TRBD2. The germline V gene encodes CDR1 SGDLS and CDR2 YYNGEE. The CDR3 extends over 15 amino acids. V was pared by 3 bases and J by 6 bases, with 9 bases of the junction left unmatched.

This clonotype was detected only a few times. The chain is built from TRBV10-3 and TRBJ1-4; 7 bases agree with TRBD1. Germline V gene data show CDR1 as ENHRY and CDR2 as SYGVKD. J gave up 1 base and V 4 bases, and 6 bases lay outside the gene matches. The CDR3 is made up of 16 amino acids. CDR3 amino acids: CAISGGQAGTNEKLFF. The DNA for the CDR3 is TGTGCCATCAGTGGCGGACAGGCGGGAACTAATGAAAAACTGTTTTTT.

Points on this clonotype: This could be a read error, since a much larger clone is one nucleotide away. The chain is built from TRBV11-3 and TRBJ2-5, with D perhaps TRBD2 (7 bases). Per germline, CDR1 SGHNT and CDR2 YENEEA. The CDR3 is 13 residues long. The CDR3 spells CASSEGGQETLYF. The DNA of the CDR3 is TGTGCCAGCAGCGAGGGGGGGCAAGAGACCCTGTACTTC.

This clonotype has more than one count but fewer than ten. The CDR3 reads CASSLWSYNEQFF. CDR3 coding DNA: TGTGCCAGCAGCTTATGGAGTTACAATGAGCAGTTCTTC. The gene calls are TRBV7-2 and TRBJ2-1; the D is unclear. This CDR3 is built from 13 residues. V lost 2 bases to trimming and J lost 4 bases, with 6 bases between them. Germline V gene lookup returns CDR1 SGHTA and CDR2 FQGNSA.

This clonotype was observed a handful of times. The chain recombines TRBV6-6 with TRBJ1-2, with a weak D call TRBD1 (5 bases). Deletions cut 8 bases from V and 3 bases from J, with 13 bases between. Germline V lookup: CDR1 MNHNY, CDR2 SVGAGI (reference sequence). This CDR3 has 13 amino acids. The CDR3 DNA reads as TGTGCCAGCTGCCCGGGGGGGGACTATGGCTACACCTTC. This sequence encodes CASCPGGDYGYTF.

The chain is built from TRBV5-6 and TRBJ2-3; 9 bases map to TRBD1. J gave up 4 bases and V 1 base, and 7 bases lay outside the gene matches. The CDR3 has 16 amino acids. In germline, CDR1 is SGHDT, CDR2 YYEEEE. This CDR3 reads CASSLLGQGYSDTQYF. The CDR3 nucleotides are TGTGCCAGCAGCTTGTTGGGACAGGGATACTCAGATACGCAGTATTTT.

The chain uses TRBV6-5 and TRBJ2-3; D not certain. Trimming cost V 6 bases and J 0 bases, with 13 bases left between them. The germline V gene encodes CDR1 MNHEY and CDR2 SVGAGI. This CDR3 comprises 15 residues. CDR3 region: CASSWAQFSTDTQYF. Written as DNA, the CDR3 is TGTGCCAGCAGCTGGGCCCAGTTTAGCACAGATACGCAGTATTTT.

The rearrangement uses TRBV11-1 and TRBJ2-4; maybe TRBD1 (5 bases). The DNA end lines up better with TRBJ2-7; the J call may be wrong. CDR3 length: 15 amino acids. The V gene's germline CDR1 is SGHAT and CDR2 FQDESV (reference sequence). The CDR3 DNA reads as TGTGCCAGCAGCTTAGCGCGTGGCAGGGACTACGAGCAGTACTTC. Translating it yields CASSLARGRDYEQYF.

This chain connects TRBV12-3 or TRBV12-4 to TRBJ2-1, with 7 bases matching TRBD1. V trimming: 5 bases; J trimming: 7 bases; junction bases outside the gene matches: 14. The CDR3 contains 16 residues. CDR3 residues: CASSPSGTVTGNEQFF. The CDR3 nucleotides read TGTGCCAGCAGTCCCTCCGGGACAGTAACTGGGAATGAGCAGTTCTTC.

Of note for this clonotype: A read error may account for a junction end that differs from germline. V and J are TRBV3-1 and TRBJ2-1; D is perhaps TRBD1 or TRBD2 (5 bases each). The V gene's germline CDR1 is LGHDT and CDR2 YNNKEL (reference sequence). This CDR3 has 15 residues. The CDR3 sequence: CASSQDRGTYNERFF. CDR3 DNA: TGTGCCAGCAGCCAAGATCGTGGGACCTACAATGAGCGGTTCTTC.

This clonotype was detected only a few times. The chain is built from TRBV25-1 and TRBJ1-4; no definite D call. The CDR3 is 16 amino acids. Germline CDR1 is MGHDK and CDR2 is SYGVNS. V lost 1 base to trimming and J lost 5 bases, with 14 bases between them. CDR3 protein: CASSEWVAERNEKLFF. In DNA, the CDR3 is TGTGCCAGCAGTGAATGGGTCGCAGAGAGAAATGAAAAACTGTTTTTT.

The chain has TRBV2 and TRBJ2-4; D not resolved. The germline CDR1 and CDR2 sequences are SNHLY and FYNNEI. The CDR3 is 15 residues long. V gave up 4 bases and J gave up 5 bases, with 15 bases separating them. The CDR3: CASSGRGVEENIQYF. The CDR3 region has the DNA TGTGCCAGCAGTGGTCGTGGCGTGGAAGAAAACATTCAGTACTTC.

The chain combines TRBV9 with TRBJ2-3; D is possibly TRBD2 (6 bases). There are 14 residues in the CDR3. Trimming took 7 bases from V and 5 from J, leaving 17 bases between them. Germline lookup yields CDR1 SGDLS and CDR2 YYNGEE. CDR3 residues: CASGDGGGIDTQYF. Written as DNA, the CDR3 is TGTGCCAGCGGCGACGGGGGAGGTATAGATACGCAGTATTTT.

This clonotype was observed a handful of times. This chain links TRBV6-5 with TRBJ2-2, with 8 bases aligning to TRBD1. V lost 2 bases and J lost 4; bases outside the gene matches: 3. CDR1 and CDR2 (germline): MNHEY, SVGAGI. The CDR3 has 15 residues. The CDR3 DNA is TGTGCCAGCAGTTACCGGGACAGGTCCACCGGGGAGCTGTTTTTT. The encoded protein is CASSYRDRSTGELFF.

This clonotype was observed at least ten times. V usage is TRBV29-1 and J usage is TRBJ2-5; 9 bases match TRBD2. The CDR3 covers 14 residues. The V gene end was trimmed by 7 bases and the J gene end by 5 bases; junction bases not matched to a gene: 11. Germline V CDR1 and CDR2: SQVTM, ANQGSEA. CDR3 sequence reads: CSAPLAGGEETQYF. CDR3 coding DNA: TGCAGCGCCCCACTTGCGGGGGGGGAGGAGACCCAGTACTTC.

The chain couples TRBV14 to TRBJ2-1; D might be TRBD2 (7 bases). Germline CDR1 and CDR2: SGHDN and FVKESK. CDR3 length equals 18 residues. Trimming stripped 0 bases from V and 3 bases from J, with 18 bases between. Here the CDR3 DNA reads TGTGCCAGCAGCCAAGAGGGGGGGGCAGGGCCCTTCTACAATGAGCAGTTCTTC. It translates to CASSQEGGAGPFYNEQFF.

This clonotype showed up just once. V is TRBV5-1 and J is TRBJ2-1; TRBD1 matches 7 bases. This CDR3 is 13 amino acids long. Trimming removed 3 bases from V and 10 bases from J; junction bases left unmatched: 7. Germline V CDR1 and CDR2: SGHRS, YFSETQ. The CDR3 DNA reads TGCGCCAGCAGCTACGACAGGGACGACGAGCAGTTCTTC. This sequence encodes CASSYDRDDEQFF.

The genes are TRBV5-4 and TRBJ2-3, with TRBD2 matching 10 bases. The germline gives CDR1 SGHNT, CDR2 YYREEE (reference sequence). The V and J ends lost 4 bases and 6 bases, in that order; junction bases with no gene match: 8. This CDR3 comprises 15 residues. CDR3 region: CASSPRLAGGDTQYF. The DNA of the CDR3 is TGTGCCAGCAGCCCCAGACTAGCGGGTGGGGATACGCAGTATTTT.

The genes are TRBV6-5 and TRBJ2-6; D call uncertain. The CDR3 has 17 amino acids. V dropped 0 bases and J dropped 0 bases, with 9 bases sitting between them. Germline V gene data show CDR1 as MNHEY and CDR2 as SVGAGI. The CDR3 region has the DNA TGTGCCAGCAGTTACTCGGCAGCTAACTCTGGGGCCAACGTCCTGACTTTC. It translates to CASSYSAANSGANVLTF.

For this clonotype: The junction differs from germline at one of its ends, possibly a read error. The chain recombines TRBV3-1 with TRBJ2-3; TRBD2 matches at 9 bases. The germline CDR1 and CDR2 sequences are LGHDT and YNNKEL (reference sequence). The CDR3 length is 18 residues. The CDR3 nucleotides read TGTACCAGCAGCCAAGTATGGGCTAGCGGGGATCGCACAGATACGCAGTATTTT. Translation: CTSSQVWASGDRTDTQYF.

This clonotype was seen a handful of times. The chain recombines TRBV10-2 with TRBJ2-7, with D perhaps matching TRBD2 (6 bases). The germline gives CDR1 WSHSY, CDR2 SAAADI. The CDR3 is 15 residues long. V was cut by 3 bases and J by 2 bases, with 14 bases left in between. This CDR3 reads CASSEGGAPAYEQYF. The DNA of the CDR3 is TGCGCCAGCAGTGAAGGCGGGGCCCCAGCCTACGAGCAGTACTTC.